Listed below are T cell receptor beta chains from one sample, sequenced in a study of somatic mutations in cytotoxic T cells in rheumatoid arthritis. Assay used: immunoSEQ multiplex PCR; TCRdb lists only in-frame clones, some missing. Altogether about 25,000 clones are present, just under 75% being singletons, with the ten largest covering 9.9%. The sequenced sample was CD8+ T cells sorted from blood. Source of these receptors: a woman under 30 in good health. The CDR3 runs from the conserved cysteine through the conserved F or W. The order of the fields is CDR3 protein, CDR3 DNA, J gene, D gene, V gene, clone size. D genes are given only for firm matches. Only some rows state a clone size, as once, few, many or a class for expanded clones.

CDR3aa: CASSLAGGGQETQYF; CDR3nt: TGTGCCAGCAGCTTAGCCGGGGGGGGACAAGAGACCCAGTACTTC; j_gene: TRBJ2-5; d_gene: TRBD2; v_gene: TRBV7-6; abundance: NA
CDR3aa: CASSLAVENQPQHF; CDR3nt: TGTGCCAGCAGCTTAGCGGTGGAAAATCAGCCCCAGCATTTT; j_gene: TRBJ1-5; d_gene: NA; v_gene: TRBV7-9; abundance: once
CDR3aa: CASSVVGSGDHTEAFF; CDR3nt: TGTGCCAGCAGCGTAGTAGGGTCGGGGGATCACACTGAAGCTTTCTTT; j_gene: TRBJ1-1; d_gene: NA; v_gene: TRBV9; abundance: NA
CDR3aa: CASWEGLALYEQYF; CDR3nt: TGTGCCAGCTGGGAGGGACTAGCGCTCTACGAGCAGTACTTC; j_gene: TRBJ2-7; d_gene: TRBD2; v_gene: TRBV2; abundance: NA
CDR3aa: CASIGTGSNQPQHF; CDR3nt: TGTGCCAGCATAGGCACAGGGAGCAATCAGCCCCAGCATTTT; j_gene: TRBJ1-5; d_gene: NA; v_gene: TRBV28; abundance: NA
CDR3aa: CASSNGRSSYEQYF; CDR3nt: TGCGCCAGCAGTAACGGGAGAAGTTCGTACGAGCAGTACTTC; j_gene: TRBJ2-7; d_gene: NA; v_gene: TRBV10-2; abundance: NA
CDR3aa: CASTGDANTGELFF; CDR3nt: TGTGCCAGCACGGGGGACGCGAACACCGGGGAGCTGTTTTTT; j_gene: TRBJ2-2; d_gene: NA; v_gene: TRBV7-8; abundance: NA
CDR3aa: CASSLVGQGSNTEAFF; CDR3nt: TGTGCCAGCAGCCTAGTCGGGCAGGGGTCGAACACTGAAGCTTTCTTT; j_gene: TRBJ1-1; d_gene: NA; v_gene: TRBV7-9; abundance: NA
CDR3aa: CASSWGLANTGELFF; CDR3nt: TGTGCCAGCAGTTGGGGACTTGCGAACACCGGGGAGCTGTTTTTT; j_gene: TRBJ2-2; d_gene: NA; v_gene: TRBV2; abundance: NA
CDR3aa: CASSFQAGTLQETQYF; CDR3nt: TGTGCCAGCAGTTTCCAGGCAGGGACCCTCCAAGAGACCCAGTACTTC; j_gene: TRBJ2-5; d_gene: NA; v_gene: TRBV28; abundance: NA
CDR3aa: CASSFGAGGSTDTQYF; CDR3nt: TGTGCCAGCAGTTTTGGGGCGGGAGGGTCCACAGATACGCAGTATTTT; j_gene: TRBJ2-3; d_gene: TRBD2; v_gene: TRBV27; abundance: NA
CDR3aa: CASIGADTGELFF; CDR3nt: TGTGCCAGCATTGGGGCTGACACCGGGGAGCTGTTTTTT; j_gene: TRBJ2-2; d_gene: NA; v_gene: TRBV2; abundance: NA
CDR3aa: CASSLLAGEQFF; CDR3nt: TGTGCCAGCAGTCTTCTAGCGGGAGAGCAGTTCTTC; j_gene: TRBJ2-1; d_gene: TRBD2; v_gene: TRBV6-6; abundance: NA
CDR3aa: CASGMGGTYNEQFF; CDR3nt: TGTGCTAGTGGGATGGGGGGGACCTACAATGAGCAGTTCTTC; j_gene: TRBJ2-1; d_gene: TRBD2; v_gene: TRBV12-5; abundance: NA
CDR3aa: CASSVGQGLGSIHRELFF; CDR3nt: TGTGCCAGCAGCGTAGGGCAAGGACTAGGGTCGATCCACCGGGAGCTGTTTTTT; j_gene: TRBJ2-2; d_gene: TRBD2; v_gene: TRBV9; abundance: NA
CDR3aa: CASSQRFRTLPSNQPQHF; CDR3nt: TGTGCCAGCAGCCAGCGTTTCCGGACACTTCCAAGCAATCAGCCCCAGCATTTT; j_gene: TRBJ1-5; d_gene: NA; v_gene: TRBV21-1; abundance: NA
CDR3aa: CASSQGRGTEAFF; CDR3nt: TGCGCCAGCAGCCAAGGGCGGGGGACTGAAGCTTTCTTT; j_gene: TRBJ1-1; d_gene: NA; v_gene: TRBV4-1; abundance: NA
CDR3aa: CASVGPAYEQYF; CDR3nt: TGTGCCAGCGTGGGTCCGGCCTACGAGCAGTACTTC; j_gene: TRBJ2-7; d_gene: NA; v_gene: TRBV27; abundance: NA
CDR3aa: CASSLLGGSNQPQHF; CDR3nt: TGTGCCAGCAGTTTATTAGGGGGAAGCAATCAGCCCCAGCATTTT; j_gene: TRBJ1-5; d_gene: NA; v_gene: TRBV28; abundance: once
CDR3aa: CATSIGQGYEQYF; CDR3nt: TGTGCCACCAGCATTGGACAGGGCTACGAGCAGTACTTC; j_gene: TRBJ2-7; d_gene: TRBD1; v_gene: TRBV15; abundance: NA
CDR3aa: CASSPGRLNTEAFF; CDR3nt: TGTGCCAGCAGCCCGGGACGGTTGAACACTGAAGCTTTCTTT; j_gene: TRBJ1-1; d_gene: NA; v_gene: TRBV7-9; abundance: NA
CDR3aa: CAWSAPYNGYGYTF; CDR3nt: TGTGCCTGGAGTGCTCCGTACAACGGCTATGGCTACACCTTC; j_gene: TRBJ1-2; d_gene: NA; v_gene: TRBV30; abundance: NA
CDR3aa: CASSPGVYNSPLHF; CDR3nt: TGTGCCAGCAGCCCGGGGGTGTATAATTCACCCCTCCACTTT; j_gene: TRBJ1-6; d_gene: NA; v_gene: TRBV4-2; abundance: NA
CDR3aa: CASRAGTGTSYEQYF; CDR3nt: TGTGCCAGCAGGGCCGGGACAGGGACCTCCTACGAGCAGTACTTC; j_gene: TRBJ2-7; d_gene: TRBD1; v_gene: TRBV2; abundance: NA
CDR3aa: CASSLSIGDEKLFF; CDR3nt: TGTGCCAGCAGCTTGTCCATTGGCGATGAAAAACTGTTTTTT; j_gene: TRBJ1-4; d_gene: NA; v_gene: TRBV7-9; abundance: NA
CDR3aa: CSVEGTSGRPGETQYF; CDR3nt: TGCAGCGTTGAAGGGACTAGCGGGAGACCCGGGGAGACCCAGTACTTC; j_gene: TRBJ2-5; d_gene: TRBD2; v_gene: TRBV29-1; abundance: once
CDR3aa: CALEPVGDTDTQYF; CDR3nt: TGTGCCCTGGAACCCGTCGGGGACACAGATACGCAGTATTTT; j_gene: TRBJ2-3; d_gene: NA; v_gene: TRBV30; abundance: few
CDR3aa: CASSLYGGARSYNEQFF; CDR3nt: TGTGCCAGCAGCCTCTACGGGGGGGCAAGGTCCTACAATGAGCAGTTCTTC; j_gene: TRBJ2-1; d_gene: TRBD2; v_gene: TRBV11-2; abundance: NA
CDR3aa: CASRLLAEHTGELFF; CDR3nt: TGTGCCAGCAGACTACTAGCGGAACACACCGGGGAGCTGTTTTTT; j_gene: TRBJ2-2; d_gene: TRBD2; v_gene: TRBV28; abundance: NA
CDR3aa: CATSRDRSSYNEQFF; CDR3nt: TGTGCCACCAGCAGAGATCGTAGCTCCTACAATGAGCAGTTCTTC; j_gene: TRBJ2-1; d_gene: NA; v_gene: TRBV15; abundance: NA
CDR3aa: CSVERDYSYNEQFF; CDR3nt: TGCAGCGTTGAAAGGGACTACTCCTACAATGAGCAGTTCTTC; j_gene: TRBJ2-1; d_gene: TRBD2; v_gene: TRBV29-1; abundance: few
CDR3aa: CASSPGTGSNTEAFF; CDR3nt: TGTGCCAGCAGCCCGGGGACAGGGTCGAACACTGAAGCTTTCTTT; j_gene: TRBJ1-1; d_gene: TRBD1; v_gene: TRBV7-9; abundance: NA
CDR3aa: CSVVVGNYGYTF; CDR3nt: TGTAGCGTTGTAGTGGGTAACTATGGCTACACCTTC; j_gene: TRBJ1-2; d_gene: NA; v_gene: TRBV29-1; abundance: NA
CDR3aa: CASSRGGREAFF; CDR3nt: TGTGCCAGCTCCCGAGGTGGCCGTGAAGCTTTCTTT; j_gene: TRBJ1-1; d_gene: NA; v_gene: TRBV27; abundance: NA
CDR3aa: CASSIKREGLVAGEQYF; CDR3nt: TGTGCCAGTAGTATAAAGCGGGAGGGCCTAGTAGCGGGCGAGCAGTACTTC; j_gene: TRBJ2-7; d_gene: TRBD2; v_gene: TRBV19; abundance: NA
CDR3aa: CASSRTEKTEAFF; CDR3nt: TGTGCCAGCTCAAGGACCGAGAAAACTGAAGCTTTCTTT; j_gene: TRBJ1-1; d_gene: NA; v_gene: TRBV27; abundance: NA
CDR3aa: CASRAEFTYEQYF; CDR3nt: TGTGCCAGCAGAGCAGAGTTTACCTACGAGCAGTACTTC; j_gene: TRBJ2-7; d_gene: NA; v_gene: TRBV7-8; abundance: NA
CDR3aa: CASSTNRGWNTGELFF; CDR3nt: TGTGCCAGCAGCACTAACAGGGGCTGGAACACCGGGGAGCTGTTTTTT; j_gene: TRBJ2-2; d_gene: NA; v_gene: TRBV21-1; abundance: once
CDR3aa: CATSRDEGNYGYTF; CDR3nt: TGTGCCACCAGCAGAGATGAGGGGAACTATGGCTACACCTTC; j_gene: TRBJ1-2; d_gene: NA; v_gene: TRBV15; abundance: NA
CDR3aa: CASSGRGEWHEKLFF; CDR3nt: TGTGCCAGCAGTGGCCGGGGGGAGTGGCATGAAAAACTGTTTTTT; j_gene: TRBJ1-4; d_gene: NA; v_gene: TRBV27; abundance: NA
CDR3aa: CASSIYGNTEAFF; CDR3nt: TGTGCCAGTAGTATCTACGGGAACACTGAAGCTTTCTTT; j_gene: TRBJ1-1; d_gene: NA; v_gene: TRBV19; abundance: NA
CDR3aa: CASSYSTGVTNVLTF; CDR3nt: TGTGCCAGCAGTTACTCGACAGGAGTAACCAACGTCCTGACTTTC; j_gene: TRBJ2-6; d_gene: NA; v_gene: TRBV6-5; abundance: NA
CDR3aa: CASSLDPRYGYTF; CDR3nt: TGTGCCAGCAGCTTAGATCCCCGGTATGGCTACACCTTC; j_gene: TRBJ1-2; d_gene: NA; v_gene: TRBV11-2; abundance: NA
CDR3aa: CASSLGEGHNEQFF; CDR3nt: TGTGCCAGCAGTTTGGGGGAGGGTCACAATGAGCAGTTCTTC; j_gene: TRBJ2-1; d_gene: TRBD2; v_gene: TRBV27; abundance: few
CDR3aa: CASSTRANSYEQYF; CDR3nt: TGTGCCAGCAGTACCCGGGCCAATTCCTACGAGCAGTACTTC; j_gene: TRBJ2-7; d_gene: NA; v_gene: TRBV28; abundance: NA
CDR3aa: CASSPGRDEQYF; CDR3nt: TGTGCCAGCAGCCCCGGTCGGGACGAGCAGTACTTC; j_gene: TRBJ2-7; d_gene: NA; v_gene: TRBV7-9; abundance: NA
CDR3aa: CASTPTGMNYGYTF; CDR3nt: TGTGCCAGCACGCCGACAGGGATGAACTATGGCTACACCTTC; j_gene: TRBJ1-2; d_gene: TRBD1; v_gene: TRBV11-2; abundance: NA